Each of the 10 T cell receptor beta chains below was sequenced from the same sample in a study of T cell responses to AZD1222 COVID-19 vaccine. The repertoire was sequenced with immunoSEQ multiplex PCR; TCRdb's copy has only in-frame clones and lacks some. The table has about 130,000 clones, 86% seen once; the top ten hold roughly 12%. This specimen was peripheral blood, taken on day 0 of AZD1222 vaccination. These receptors were collected from an adult in good health.

This clone was counted only a few times. The rearrangement links TRBV4-1 to TRBJ2-3, with 8 bases that match TRBD2. In germline, CDR1 is MGHRA, CDR2 YSYEKL. J lost 1 base, V lost 3 bases, and 12 bases had no gene match. CDR3 length: 18 residues. The CDR3 is CASSHRVWSGRGTDTQYF. DNA for the CDR3: TGCGCCAGCAGCCACCGGGTTTGGAGCGGGAGAGGCACAGATACGCAGTATTTT.

This clone appeared a single time. The chain couples TRBV19 to TRBJ1-5; TRBD1 matches 11 bases. V trimming: 4 bases; J trimming: 7 bases; junction bases outside the gene matches: 9. The length of the CDR3 is 16 residues. Germline V gives CDR1 LNHDA, CDR2 SQIVND (reference sequence). For the CDR3, the DNA is TGTGCCAGTAGTACCCTTCCCGGGACAGGGGGACAGCCCCAGCATTTT. This codes for CASSTLPGTGGQPQHF.

The chain carries TRBV28 and TRBJ1-2; no clear D gene. Germline V gives CDR1 MDHEN, CDR2 SYDVKM. This CDR3 has 15 residues. Trimming stripped 6 bases from V and 2 bases from J, with 16 bases between. In nucleotides, the CDR3 is TGTGCCAGCAGCCCTCGAGGGAGGGTCAACTATGGCTACACCTTC. Translating it yields CASSPRGRVNYGYTF.

The rearrangement uses TRBV7-2 and TRBJ2-5; weak D call: TRBD2 (6 bases). The CDR3 sequence is 14 residues long. Germline-derived CDR1 and CDR2 are SGHTA and FQGNSA. The V gene lost 1 base and the J gene lost 5 bases, with 11 bases spanning the gap. CDR3 in amino acids: CASSLVGLAETQYF. The CDR3 nucleotides are TGTGCCAGCAGCTTAGTAGGGCTAGCGGAGACCCAGTACTTC.

The J gene is TRBJ2-3, the V gene TRBV12-3 or TRBV12-4; D gene uncertain. Trimming cost V 6 bases and J 4 bases, with 2 bases left between them. The CDR3 consists of 10 residues. The CDR3 here is CASRADTQYF. In nucleotides, the CDR3 is TGTGCCAGCAGGGCAGATACGCAGTATTTT.

The sample holds a few counts of this clone. The V gene is TRBV2, the J gene TRBJ1-2; D is perhaps TRBD1 (5 bases). CDR1 and CDR2 from the germline V gene are SNHLY and FYNNEI. The CDR3 totals 12 residues. V lost 5 bases to trimming and J lost 5 bases, with 9 bases between them. The CDR3 protein is CASSITGYGYTF. DNA for the CDR3: TGTGCCAGCAGTATTACAGGATATGGCTACACCTTC. Based on the CDR3 plus reference TRBV2 and TRBJ1-2, the full variable domain is EPEVTQTPSHQVTQMGQEVILRCVPISNHLYFYWYRQILGQKVEFLVSFYNNEISEKSEIFDDQFSVERPDGSNFTLKIRSTKLEDSAMYFCASSITGYGYTFGSGTRLTVV.

V and J are TRBV7-9 and TRBJ2-2, with D possibly being TRBD2 (5 bases). Germline assignment: CDR1 SEHNR and CDR2 FQNEAQ (reference sequence). The CDR3 covers 16 residues. V was cut by 3 bases and J by 1 base, with 12 bases left in between. CDR3 coding DNA: TGTGCCAGCAGCTTTGGGCGGGCCTTGAACACCGGGGAGCTGTTTTTT. This encodes CASSFGRALNTGELFF.

This clone was counted only a few times. The genes are TRBV4-3 and TRBJ2-7; the D gene is possibly TRBD1 (6 bases). CDR3 length: 13 residues. Germline V gives CDR1 LGHNA, CDR2 YSLEER. V lost 4 bases to trimming and J lost 7 bases, with 14 bases between them. The CDR3 nucleotides read TGCGCCAGCAGCCCTGCAGGGGCGAGGGAGCAGTACTTC. Translated: CASSPAGAREQYF.

This clone showed up just a few times. The chain recombines TRBV6-2 or TRBV6-3 with TRBJ2-7; tentative D call: TRBD2 (5 bases). Trimming removed 3 bases from V and 7 bases from J, with 16 bases in between. There are 14 residues in the CDR3. Germline CDR1 MNHEY, CDR2 SVGEGT. CDR3 protein: CASSYGAGGPEQYF. CDR3 coding DNA: TGTGCCAGCAGTTATGGTGCGGGCGGACCGGAGCAGTACTTC.

V gene TRBV7-9 combines with J gene TRBJ2-7; 9 nucleotides line up with TRBD2. The V gene's germline CDR1 is SEHNR and CDR2 FQNEAQ (reference sequence). The CDR3 contains 14 residues. V gave up 1 base and J gave up 9 bases; unmatched junction bases: 7. The CDR3 sequence is CASSLDRGGDRQYF. For the CDR3, the DNA is TGTGCCAGCAGCTTAGACCGCGGGGGGGACAGGCAGTACTTC.